The present T cell receptor (beta chain) was sequenced within a study of blood T cells in healthy people across ages (dated by TCRdb to the mid-2010s). Regarding the research as a whole: Template switching captured roughly one uniquely barcoded TCR beta cDNA molecule per two T cells in model experiments. The study measured age-related changes in TCR beta repertoire diversity using deep sequencing normalized with unique cDNA molecular identifiers. The donors were split into four age groups: young (average 16 years), middle-aged (roughly 39), aged (approximately 60) and long-lived (roughly 80). To avoid experimental bias, donors of different ages were spread randomly across the sequencing lanes. For two donors (one aged 18 to 30 and one aged 80 or older), the study analyzed two additional independent replicas of 1 million unique cDNA reads from the same blood draw. Findings and caveats that apply to the study as a whole: The percentage of naive T cells measured by flow cytometry correlated strongly with observed TCR beta diversity. Total diversity estimates from one million sequenced T cells were considered lower bounds and underestimates. Conclusive comparison of naive and antigen-experienced compartments was prevented by the profiling of bulk unsorted PBMCs. The CMV infection status of donors was not known, potentially confounding age-related changes in expanded clonotypes. Observed TCR beta diversity per million T cells fell roughly linearly with age, and a significant reduction was already apparent by age roughly 40. Compared with the aged group, more naive CD4+ T cells, fewer expanded clones and increased TCR diversity were shown by the long-lived group, suggesting age selection.

Reading the germline V gene gives CDR1 LGHNA and CDR2 YNFKEQ. The CDR3 sequence holds 12 residues, the cysteine and phenylalanine included. The CDR3 DNA has 36 bases and is translated from base 1. The junction shows trimming of 0 bases on V and 6 bases on J, plus 5 bases between the germline ends. This clonotype has just a few counts. This clone's antigen is unknown. There are no base qualities to consult, and no much larger clone falls within one base. Libraries were built with 5' RACE. The second PCR ran for about 7 to 11 cycles and used a J-beta primer mix along with a sample-barcoded 5' primer. A template-switch 5' adaptor carrying 12 random nucleotides introduced a unique molecular identifier onto each TCR beta cDNA molecule. Each sample yielded at least 3 million CDR3-containing paired-end reads. The Mint cDNA synthesis kit, primed by a TRBC-specific oligonucleotide, was used to synthesize first-strand cDNA from all RNA. After uracil-DNA glycosylase treatment, a first 18-cycle PCR used universal primers M1SS and BC2_uni_R on all cDNA. The authors' pipeline ran thus. Normalization of each sample was performed by random selection of 1 million high-quality reads, each carrying a distinct molecular identifier. Instead of being binned into consensus sequences, reads with shared molecular identifiers were discarded. MiTCR, set to a Q25 quality threshold and the strictest error-elimination algorithm, was used for CDR3 identification, clonotype clustering and error correction. A nonparametric unseen species model with Euler transformation was used to estimate lower-bound total TCR beta diversity. TCRdb took the public reads, trimmed them with fastp at Q25, ran MiXCR for clone calling and kept in-frame beta chains. Each CDR3 protein appears once, grouped with its most common genes and DNA. These V and J calls originate from TCRdb's pipeline instead of the authors' own analysis. The sample includes 1.8 million or so distinct CDR3 sequences, with around 40% observed a single time. Around 23% of the sample lies in the top ten.

Systemically healthy Caucasian individuals from Russia, some 38 in total and aged roughly 6 to 100 years, were included as donors. Around 9.9 milliliters of peripheral blood were collected from each donor into EDTA-treated Vacutainer tubes. Ficoll-Paque density-gradient centrifugation was used to isolate PBMCs, with at least 7 million per sample. Total RNA was extracted from PBMCs with Trizol reagent, with at least 5.5 micrograms obtained per sample. Naive CD45RAhigh/CD27high T cell percentages were measured by flow cytometry on a PBMC aliquot from every donor. This chain is built from TRBV4-2 and TRBJ1-2; no D segment can be confidently identified. The source is a human donor in good health. Material for sequencing was blood. The DNA sequence follows: TGTGCCAGCAGCCAAGATTTCAATGGCTACACCTTC. The resulting protein is CASSQDFNGYTF.